This TCR beta chain was identified during a study of vaccination effects on CD4 cells after COVID-19. Study as a whole: Post-vaccine specimens arrived a median 72 days past the second dose.

Notes on this clone: The antigen is unknown.

Viral peptide pool expansion of antigen-specific CD4+ T cells preceded sequencing in the ViraFEST assay. Researchers isolated CD4+ T cells once less than twelve days of culture had elapsed. Of the BNT162b2 and mRNA-1273 vaccines, participants received two doses of one or the other. A half-medium replacement with IL-2 medium was carried out on days 3 and 7. Findings of the study overall: Convalescent patients numbered few in the study; early post-infection timepoints were missing entirely. Marked clonal contraction was seen late after vaccination (in both infection- and vaccine-induced clones).

The CDR3 is made up of 16 amino acids. Germline-derived CDR1 and CDR2 are LGHNA and YSLEER. After removal of 4 bases from V and 0 bases from J, the junction contained 5 bases not matched to a gene. The repertoire was sequenced with immunoSEQ multiplex PCR; TCRdb's copy has only in-frame clones and lacks some. The sample has 25,000 to 35,000 clones; roughly four fifths are singletons. The receptor was isolated from a human donor who received a COVID-19 vaccine. Some clones in this sample may be carry-over from other donors' samples. V and J are TRBV4-3 and TRBJ2-2; TRBD1 agrees at 7 bases. The source was CD4+ T cells from PBMCs cultured with HCoV-NL63 spike peptides, collected after COVID-19 vaccination. The CDR3 loop is CASSRSGQPNTGELFF. In DNA, the CDR3 is TGCGCCAGCAGCCGCTCGGGACAGCCGAACACCGGGGAGCTGTTTTTT.